This is a list of T cell receptor beta chains from one sample in a study of blood T cell repertoires in COVID-19. Libraries were prepared by immunoSEQ multiplex PCR; TCRdb keeps only in-frame clonotypes and omits some of them. The repertoire holds around 260,000 clones, around 80% seen once, with around 3.9% in the top ten. Sequenced material: PBMCs or T cells enriched from blood (not recorded which). These TCRs come from a man between 25 and 39 years old with acute COVID-19. The CDR3 runs from the conserved cysteine through the conserved F or W. D genes are given only for firm matches. The listing skips clone size in some rows; elsewhere it reads once, few, many or a size class.

-,-,TRBV20-1,TRBJ1-2,CSAISYGYTF,TGCAGTGCCATTTCCTATGGCTACACCTTC
-,TRBD1,TRBV7-6,TRBJ2-2,CASSPETGSLLSGELFF,TGTGCCAGCAGCCCCGAGACAGGGTCGTTACTATCCGGGGAGCTGTTTTTT
once,-,TRBV25-1,TRBJ2-1,CASSRQVEGNEQFF,TGTGCCAGCAGTAGACAGGTTGAGGGTAATGAGCAGTTCTTC
few,-,TRBV19,TRBJ1-5,CASSIGWGDQPQHF,TGTGCCAGTAGTATAGGGTGGGGGGACCAGCCCCAGCATTTT
-,TRBD1,TRBV24-1,TRBJ1-5,CATAQGGLGSNQPQHF,TGTGCCACCGCGCAGGGGGGCCTGGGAAGCAATCAGCCCCAGCATTTT
-,TRBD1,TRBV4-2,TRBJ2-5,CASSQSTGGAETQYF,TGTGCCAGCAGCCAGTCGACAGGGGGCGCGGAGACCCAGTACTTC
-,TRBD2,TRBV18,TRBJ2-1,CASSRPISGSGGNEQFF,TGTGCCAGCTCCCGCCCGATTAGCGGGAGCGGCGGCAATGAGCAGTTCTTC
-,TRBD1,TRBV3-1/TRBV3-2,TRBJ1-4,CASSRAGQGQNEKLFF,TGTGCCAGCAGCCGGGCTGGACAGGGGCAAAACGAAAAACTGTTTTTT
-,-,TRBV2,TRBJ1-6,CASREQAMGSPLHF,TGTGCCAGCAGAGAACAGGCAATGGGTTCACCCCTCCACTTT
few,-,TRBV24-1,TRBJ1-5,CATSPEQPQHF,TGTGCCACTTCACCGGAGCAGCCCCAGCATTTT
-,-,TRBV7-9,TRBJ1-6,CASSLWGDRSPLHF,TGTGCCAGCAGCTTATGGGGAGACCGTTCACCCCTCCACTTT
-,TRBD1,TRBV9,TRBJ1-4,CASSVGGGQGREKLFF,TGTGCCAGCAGCGTAGGAGGGGGACAGGGTCGTGAAAAACTGTTTTTT
-,-,TRBV9,TRBJ1-4,CASSLTGRSATNEKLFF,TGTGCCAGCAGCTTAACAGGCCGGAGTGCAACTAATGAAAAACTGTTTTTT
-,-,TRBV7-8,TRBJ1-1,CASSFQYTEAFF,TGTGCCAGCAGCTTCCAATACACTGAAGCTTTCTTT